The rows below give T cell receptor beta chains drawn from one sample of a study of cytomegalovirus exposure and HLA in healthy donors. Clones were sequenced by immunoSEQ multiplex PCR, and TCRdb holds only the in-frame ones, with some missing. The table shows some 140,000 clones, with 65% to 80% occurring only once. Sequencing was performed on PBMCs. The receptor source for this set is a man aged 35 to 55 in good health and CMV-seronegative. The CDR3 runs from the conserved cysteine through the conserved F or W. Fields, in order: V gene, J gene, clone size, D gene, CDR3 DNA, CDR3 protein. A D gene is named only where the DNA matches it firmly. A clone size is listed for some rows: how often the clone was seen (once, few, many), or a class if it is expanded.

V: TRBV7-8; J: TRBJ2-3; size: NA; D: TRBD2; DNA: TGTGCCAGCAGCTTACTGGGGACTAGCGGGAGTAGAGATACGCAGTATTTT; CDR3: CASSLLGTSGSRDTQYF
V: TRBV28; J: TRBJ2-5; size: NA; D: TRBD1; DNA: TGTGCCAGCAGTTTCCCCTTCAGGGGGCTCGTGGAGACCCAGTACTTC; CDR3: CASSFPFRGLVETQYF
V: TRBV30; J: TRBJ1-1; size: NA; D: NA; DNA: TGTGCCTGGAGTGCACCTCAAACGACCGGGGACACTGAAGCTTTCTTT; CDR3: CAWSAPQTTGDTEAFF
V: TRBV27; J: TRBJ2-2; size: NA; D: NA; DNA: TGTGCCAGCAGACCCCTCGACGGTAGCGTTCGCACCGGGGAGCTGTTTTTT; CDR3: CASRPLDGSVRTGELFF
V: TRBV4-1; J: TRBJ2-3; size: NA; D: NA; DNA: TGCGCCAGCAGCCAAGAGGCGGGACCTAGCACAGATACGCAGTATTTT; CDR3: CASSQEAGPSTDTQYF
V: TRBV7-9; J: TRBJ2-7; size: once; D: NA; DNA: TGTTCCAGCAGCTTCGAGGGTTACGAGCAGTACTTC; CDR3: CSSSFEGYEQYF
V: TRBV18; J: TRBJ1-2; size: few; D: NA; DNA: TGTGCCAGCTCCTCGGGGACTATAACTAACTATGGCTACACCTTC; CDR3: CASSSGTITNYGYTF
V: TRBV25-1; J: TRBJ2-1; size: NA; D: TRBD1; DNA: TGTGCCAGCAGTGGGGTGACAGGGGAGCAGTTCTTC; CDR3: CASSGVTGEQFF
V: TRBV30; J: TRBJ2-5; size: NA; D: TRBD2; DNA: TGTGCCTGCACTAGCGGGAGTCTGAAGACCCAGTACTTC; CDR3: CACTSGSLKTQYF
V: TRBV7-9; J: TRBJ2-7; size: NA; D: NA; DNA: TGTGCCAGCAGCCTGTCCTACGAGCAGTACTTC; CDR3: CASSLSYEQYF
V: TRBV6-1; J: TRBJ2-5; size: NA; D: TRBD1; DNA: TGTGCCAGCAGTGGAGGGGGCCCCCAAGAGACCCAGTACTTC; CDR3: CASSGGGPQETQYF
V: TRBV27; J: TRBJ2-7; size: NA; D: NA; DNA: TGTGCCACCCGGGCCACGTCCAGGGACGAGCAGTACTTC; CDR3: CATRATSRDEQYF
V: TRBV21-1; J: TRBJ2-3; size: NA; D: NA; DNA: TGTGCCAGCAGCAAGGGTCGACAGGGCCAGGCAGATACGCAGTATTTT; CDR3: CASSKGRQGQADTQYF
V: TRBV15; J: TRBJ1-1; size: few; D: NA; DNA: TGTGCCACCAGCAGAGATTTGTTGGGGAGTAAGGCTTTCTTT; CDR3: CATSRDLLGSKAFF
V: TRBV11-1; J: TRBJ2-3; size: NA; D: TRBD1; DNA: TGTGCCAGCAGCTTGAGGCAGGGGGAACCAGATACGCAGTATTTT; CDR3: CASSLRQGEPDTQYF
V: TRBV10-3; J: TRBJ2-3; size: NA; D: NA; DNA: TGTGCCATCAACGAGGAACCTAGCACAGATACGCAGTATTTT; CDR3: CAINEEPSTDTQYF
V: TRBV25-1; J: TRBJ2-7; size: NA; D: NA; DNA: TGTGCCAGCAGTGCGAGTCCAGGGCCAACCTACGAGCAGTACTTC; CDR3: CASSASPGPTYEQYF
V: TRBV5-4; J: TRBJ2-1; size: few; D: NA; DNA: TGTGCCAGCAGCTTGTATCAGGGGCGGAATGAGCAGTTCTTC; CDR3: CASSLYQGRNEQFF
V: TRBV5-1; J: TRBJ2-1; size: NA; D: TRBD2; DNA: TGCGCCAGCAGCTTGGGCGGGACTAGCGGGAGTGATGAGCAGTTCTTC; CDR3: CASSLGGTSGSDEQFF
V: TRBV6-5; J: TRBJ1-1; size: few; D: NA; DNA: TGTGCCAGCAGCCACAGGGCTGAAGCTTTCTTT; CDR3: CASSHRAEAFF
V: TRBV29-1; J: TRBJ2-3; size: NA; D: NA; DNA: TGCAGCGCCGGCGGTCTCTTCACAGATACGCAGTATTTT; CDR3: CSAGGLFTDTQYF
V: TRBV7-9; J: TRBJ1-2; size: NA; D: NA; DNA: TGTGCCAGCAGCGCCCGCCATACAGGGCTCACCGACATTAACTATGGCTACACCTTC; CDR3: CASSARHTGLTDINYGYTF
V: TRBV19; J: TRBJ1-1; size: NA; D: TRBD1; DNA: TGTGCCAGTAGTATTGACAGGGACACTGAAGCTTTCTTT; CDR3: CASSIDRDTEAFF
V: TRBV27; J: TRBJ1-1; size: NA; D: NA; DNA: TGTGCCAGCAGTTTATCTCGGGACACCACTGAAGCTTTCTTT; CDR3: CASSLSRDTTEAFF
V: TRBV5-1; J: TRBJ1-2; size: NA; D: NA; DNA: TGCGCCAGCAGCCCGGAGGGCCGGCCCTATGGCTACACCTTC; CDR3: CASSPEGRPYGYTF
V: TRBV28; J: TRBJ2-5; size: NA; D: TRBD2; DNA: TGTGCCAGCAGCCCGGAGACTAGCGGGGCTAAAGAGACCCAGTACTTC; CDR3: CASSPETSGAKETQYF
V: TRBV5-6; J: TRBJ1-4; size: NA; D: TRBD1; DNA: TGTGCCAGCAGCTCCGGACAGGAAGGGGAAAAACTGTTTTTT; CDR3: CASSSGQEGEKLFF
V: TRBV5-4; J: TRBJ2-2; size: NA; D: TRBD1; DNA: TGTGCCAGCAGCTCCGGGACAGGGTTCACCGGGGAGCTGTTTTTT; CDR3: CASSSGTGFTGELFF
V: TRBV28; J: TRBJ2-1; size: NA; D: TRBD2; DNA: TGTGCCAGCAGTTTACCGACTAGCGGGAGGCATGAGCAGTTCTTC; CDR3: CASSLPTSGRHEQFF
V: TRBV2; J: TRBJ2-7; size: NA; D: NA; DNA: TGTGCCAGCAGGACCCCCGGGACTGTATCCTACGAGCAGTACTTC; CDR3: CASRTPGTVSYEQYF
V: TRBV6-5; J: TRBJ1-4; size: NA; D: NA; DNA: TGTGCCAGCAGTTACGGTGTAAGAGCTGAAAAACTGTTTTTT; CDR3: CASSYGVRAEKLFF
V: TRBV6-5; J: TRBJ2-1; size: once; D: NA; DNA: TGTGCCAGCAGTTACTTGCAGGGTCATGAGCAGTTCTTC; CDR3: CASSYLQGHEQFF
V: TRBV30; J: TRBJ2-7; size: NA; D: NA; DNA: TGTGCCTGGAGGCCCGGGTTCAGCTCCTACGAGCAGTACTTC; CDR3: CAWRPGFSSYEQYF
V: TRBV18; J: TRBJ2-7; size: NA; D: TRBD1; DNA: TGTGCCAGCTCACCACCGGGACAGTCCCTCTACGAGCAGTACTTC; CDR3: CASSPPGQSLYEQYF
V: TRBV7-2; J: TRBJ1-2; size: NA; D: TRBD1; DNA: TGTGCCAGCAGCTCAGGACAGGGGGGGTATGGCTACACCTTC; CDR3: CASSSGQGGYGYTF
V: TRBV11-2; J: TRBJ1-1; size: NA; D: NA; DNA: TGTGCCAGCAGCTTAGTTCATCGAGGGAACACTGAAGCTTTCTTT; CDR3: CASSLVHRGNTEAFF
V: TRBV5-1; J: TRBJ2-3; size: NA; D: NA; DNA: TGCGCCAGCAGCTTGGATGGAGGTTCAGATACGCAGTATTTT; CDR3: CASSLDGGSDTQYF
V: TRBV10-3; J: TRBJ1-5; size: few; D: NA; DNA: TGTGCCATCAGGCAGGGAATCAATCAGCCCCAGCATTTT; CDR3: CAIRQGINQPQHF
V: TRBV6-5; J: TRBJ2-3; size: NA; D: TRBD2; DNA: TGTGCCAGCAGTTACAATCTAGCGGGGGTGGATACGCAGTATTTT; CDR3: CASSYNLAGVDTQYF
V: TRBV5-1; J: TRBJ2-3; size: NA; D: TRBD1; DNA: TGCGCCAGCAGCTTGGGGGACAGGAGCACAGATACGCAGTATTTT; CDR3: CASSLGDRSTDTQYF
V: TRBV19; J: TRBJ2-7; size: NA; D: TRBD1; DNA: TGTGCCAGTAGTTCTGGGACAGGGTTGCCCTACGAGCAGTACTTC; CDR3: CASSSGTGLPYEQYF